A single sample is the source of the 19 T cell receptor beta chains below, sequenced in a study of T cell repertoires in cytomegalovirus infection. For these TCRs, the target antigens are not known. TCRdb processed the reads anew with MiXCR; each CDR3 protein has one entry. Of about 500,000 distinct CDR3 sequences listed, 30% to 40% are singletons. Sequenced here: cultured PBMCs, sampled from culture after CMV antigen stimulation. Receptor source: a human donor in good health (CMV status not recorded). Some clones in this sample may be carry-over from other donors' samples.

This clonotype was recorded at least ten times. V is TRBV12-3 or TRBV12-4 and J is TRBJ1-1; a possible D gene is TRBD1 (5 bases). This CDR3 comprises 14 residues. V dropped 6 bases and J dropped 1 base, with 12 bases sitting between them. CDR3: CASSLLRGNTEAFF. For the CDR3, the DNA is TGTGCCAGCAGCTTATTAAGGGGGAACACTGAAGCTTTCTTT.

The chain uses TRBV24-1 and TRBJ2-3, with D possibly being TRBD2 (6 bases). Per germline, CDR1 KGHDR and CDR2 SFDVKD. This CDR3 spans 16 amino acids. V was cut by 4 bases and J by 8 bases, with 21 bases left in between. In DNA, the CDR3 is TGTGCCACCAGTGACCCCCGAAACCGGGACTCCCCTACGCAGTATTTT. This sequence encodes CATSDPRNRDSPTQYF.

DNA for the CDR3: TGTGCCAGCAGCTTAGAGGCGGAGACCCAGTACTTC. Translated: CASSLEAETQYF. The chain recombines TRBV7-2 with TRBJ2-5; D is undetermined. The CDR3 sequence is 12 residues long. From germline, CDR1 is SGHTA and CDR2 FQGNSA. The germline V and J ends were trimmed by 1 base and 5 bases, with 5 bases remaining between them.

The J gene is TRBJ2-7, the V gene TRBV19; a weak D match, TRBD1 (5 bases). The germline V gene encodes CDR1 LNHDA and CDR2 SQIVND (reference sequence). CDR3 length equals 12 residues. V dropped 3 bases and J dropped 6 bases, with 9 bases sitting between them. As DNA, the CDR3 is TGTGCCAGTAGTATGAAGGGGCGCGAGCAGTACTTC. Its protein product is CASSMKGREQYF.

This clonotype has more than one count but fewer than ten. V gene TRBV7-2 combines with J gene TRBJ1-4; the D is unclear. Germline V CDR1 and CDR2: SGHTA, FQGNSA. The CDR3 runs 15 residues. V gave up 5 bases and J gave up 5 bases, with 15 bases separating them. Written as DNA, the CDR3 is TGTGCCAGCAGCCCAGACGGGTTGTCCAATGAAAAACTGTTTTTT. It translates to CASSPDGLSNEKLFF. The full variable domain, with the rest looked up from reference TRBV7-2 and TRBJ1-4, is GAGVSQSPSNKVTEKGKDVELRCDPISGHTALYWYRQSLGQGLEFLIYFQGNSAPDKSGLPSDRFSAERTGGSVSTLTIQRTQQEDSAVYLCASSPDGLSNEKLFFGSGTQLSVL.

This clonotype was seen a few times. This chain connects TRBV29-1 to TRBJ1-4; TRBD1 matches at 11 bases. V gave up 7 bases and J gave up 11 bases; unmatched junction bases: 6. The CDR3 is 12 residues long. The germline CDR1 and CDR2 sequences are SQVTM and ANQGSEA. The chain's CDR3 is CSARTGGGKLFF. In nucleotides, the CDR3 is TGCAGCGCCCGGACAGGGGGCGGTAAACTGTTTTTT.

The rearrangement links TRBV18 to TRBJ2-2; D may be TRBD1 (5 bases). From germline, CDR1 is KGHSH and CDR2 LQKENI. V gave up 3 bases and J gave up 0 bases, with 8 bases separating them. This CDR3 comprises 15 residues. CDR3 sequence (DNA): TGTGCCAGCTCACCGGAAGGGGCGAACACCGGGGAGCTGTTTTTT. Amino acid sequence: CASSPEGANTGELFF. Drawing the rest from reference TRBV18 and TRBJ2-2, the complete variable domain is NAGVMQNPRHLVRRRGQEARLRCSPMKGHSHVYWYRQLPEEGLKFMVYLQKENIIDESGMPKERFSAEFPKEGPSILRIQQVVRGDSAAYFCASSPEGANTGELFFGEGSRLTVL.

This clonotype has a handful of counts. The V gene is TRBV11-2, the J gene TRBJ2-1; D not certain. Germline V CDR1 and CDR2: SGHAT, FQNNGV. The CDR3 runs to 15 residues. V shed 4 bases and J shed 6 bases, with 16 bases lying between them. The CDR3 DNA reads TGTGCCAGCAGCTCCTTCCTTGTGGCTAGCAATGAGCAGTTCTTC. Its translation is CASSSFLVASNEQFF. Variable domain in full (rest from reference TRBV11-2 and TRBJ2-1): EAGVAQSPRYKIIEKRQSVAFWCNPISGHATLYWYQQILGQGPKLLIQFQNNGVVDDSQLPKDRFSAERLKGVDSTLKIQPAKLEDSAVYLCASSSFLVASNEQFFGPGTRLTVL.

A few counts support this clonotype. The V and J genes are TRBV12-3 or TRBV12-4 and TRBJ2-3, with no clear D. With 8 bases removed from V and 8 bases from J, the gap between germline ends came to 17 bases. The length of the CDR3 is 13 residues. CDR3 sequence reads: CASRYPRAGTQYF. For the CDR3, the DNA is TGTGCCAGCCGGTACCCCCGGGCAGGTACGCAGTATTTT.

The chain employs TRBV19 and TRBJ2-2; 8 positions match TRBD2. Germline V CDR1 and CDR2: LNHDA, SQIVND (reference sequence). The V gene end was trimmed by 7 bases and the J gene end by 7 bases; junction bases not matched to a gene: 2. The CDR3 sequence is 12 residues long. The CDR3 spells CASKAGVGELFF. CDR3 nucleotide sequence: TGTGCCAGTAAAGCGGGAGTCGGGGAGCTGTTTTTT.

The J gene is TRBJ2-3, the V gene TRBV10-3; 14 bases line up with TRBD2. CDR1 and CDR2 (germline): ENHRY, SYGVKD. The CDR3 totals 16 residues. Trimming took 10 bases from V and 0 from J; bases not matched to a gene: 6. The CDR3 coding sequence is TGTGCCACCGGGACTAGCGGGGGCCTGAGCACAGATACGCAGTATTTT. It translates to CATGTSGGLSTDTQYF.

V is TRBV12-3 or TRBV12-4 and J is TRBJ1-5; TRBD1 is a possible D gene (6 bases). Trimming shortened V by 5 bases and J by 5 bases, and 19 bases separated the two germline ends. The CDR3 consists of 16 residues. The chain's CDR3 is CASSVYQGKGDQPQHF. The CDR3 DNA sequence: TGTGCCAGCAGTGTATATCAGGGGAAGGGAGATCAGCCCCAGCATTTT.

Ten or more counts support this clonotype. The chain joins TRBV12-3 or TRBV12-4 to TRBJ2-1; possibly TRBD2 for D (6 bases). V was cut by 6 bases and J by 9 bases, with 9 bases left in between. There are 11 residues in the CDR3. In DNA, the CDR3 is TGTGCCAGCAGCCCCGGGGGTGAGCAGTTCTTC. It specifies CASSPGGEQFF.

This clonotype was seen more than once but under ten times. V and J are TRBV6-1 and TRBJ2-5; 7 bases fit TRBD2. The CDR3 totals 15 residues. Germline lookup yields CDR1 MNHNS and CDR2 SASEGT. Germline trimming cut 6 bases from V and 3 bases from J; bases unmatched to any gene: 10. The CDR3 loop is CASRRIAGEKETQYF. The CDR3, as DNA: TGTGCCAGCAGAAGAATAGCGGGTGAAAAAGAGACCCAGTACTTC.

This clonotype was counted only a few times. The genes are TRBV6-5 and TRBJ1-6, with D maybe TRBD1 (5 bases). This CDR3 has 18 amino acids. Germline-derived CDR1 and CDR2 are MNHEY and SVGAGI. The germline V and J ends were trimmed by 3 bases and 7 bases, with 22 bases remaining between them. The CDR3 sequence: CASSYGLRRGVRNSPLHF. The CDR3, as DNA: TGTGCCAGCAGTTATGGCCTTAGAAGGGGAGTAAGAAATTCACCCCTCCACTTT.

CDR3 in DNA: TGCAGTGCTAGAGGACTTTCCGGGGAGCTGTTTTTT. It yields the protein CSARGLSGELFF. The V and J genes are TRBV20-1 and TRBJ2-2; D remains unclear. This CDR3 contains 12 residues. Trimming pared 1 base from V and 6 bases from J, leaving 6 bases between. The germline V gene encodes CDR1 DFQATT and CDR2 SNEGSKA (reference sequence).

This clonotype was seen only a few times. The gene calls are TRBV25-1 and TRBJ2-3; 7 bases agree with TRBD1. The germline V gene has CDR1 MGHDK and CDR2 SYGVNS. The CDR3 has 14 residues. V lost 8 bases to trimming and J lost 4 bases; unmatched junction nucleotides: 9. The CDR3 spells CASPLRDSSDTQYF. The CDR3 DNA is TGTGCCAGCCCTCTCCGGGACAGTTCAGATACGCAGTATTTT. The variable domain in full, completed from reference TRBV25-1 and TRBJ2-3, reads EADIYQTPRYLVIGTGKKITLECSQTMGHDKMYWYQQDPGMELHLIHYSYGVNSTEKGDLSSESTVSRIRTEHFPLTLESARPSHTSQYLCASPLRDSSDTQYFGPGTRLTVL.

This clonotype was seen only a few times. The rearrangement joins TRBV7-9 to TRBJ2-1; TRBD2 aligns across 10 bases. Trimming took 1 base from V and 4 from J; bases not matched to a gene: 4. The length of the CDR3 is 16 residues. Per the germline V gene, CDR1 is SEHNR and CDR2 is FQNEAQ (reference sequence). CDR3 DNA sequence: TGTGCCAGCAGCTTAGTAGCGGGAGGCCAGTACAATGAGCAGTTCTTC. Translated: CASSLVAGGQYNEQFF. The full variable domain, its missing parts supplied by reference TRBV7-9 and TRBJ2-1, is DTGVSQNPRHKITKRGQNVTFRCDPISEHNRLYWYRQTLGQGPEFLTYFQNEAQLEKSRLLSDRFSAERPKGSFSTLEIQRTEQGDSAMYLCASSLVAGGQYNEQFFGPGTRLTVL.

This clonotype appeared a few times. The CDR3, as DNA: TGTGCCAGCAGTTTACCCCAGCGGGAGTTCCCCACCGGGGAGCTGTTTTTT. This sequence encodes CASSLPQREFPTGELFF. The chain couples TRBV12-3 or TRBV12-4 to TRBJ2-2; TRBD2 matches at 8 bases. The length of the CDR3 is 17 residues. The ends lost 2 bases at V and 4 bases at J; junction bases unmatched: 9.